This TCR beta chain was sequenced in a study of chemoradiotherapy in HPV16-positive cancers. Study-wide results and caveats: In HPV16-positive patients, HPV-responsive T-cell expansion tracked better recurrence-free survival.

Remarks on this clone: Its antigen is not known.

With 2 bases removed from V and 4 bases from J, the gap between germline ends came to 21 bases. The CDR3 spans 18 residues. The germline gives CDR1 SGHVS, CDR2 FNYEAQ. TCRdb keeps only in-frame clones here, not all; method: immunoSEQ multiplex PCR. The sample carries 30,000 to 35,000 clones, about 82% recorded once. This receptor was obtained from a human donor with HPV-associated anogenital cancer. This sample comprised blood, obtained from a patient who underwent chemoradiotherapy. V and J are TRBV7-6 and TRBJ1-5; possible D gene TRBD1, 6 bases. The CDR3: CASSLNAPGRGANQPQHF. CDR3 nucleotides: TGTGCCAGCAGCTTAAACGCGCCGGGAAGGGGGGCTAATCAGCCCCAGCATTTT.